These T cell receptor beta chains were read from a single sample in a study of T cell repertoires in cytomegalovirus infection. TCRdb used MiXCR to reprocess the reads, holding one entry per CDR3 protein. Among about 530,000 distinct CDR3 sequences listed, 26% were seen once. Input material: PBMCs. These receptors came from a human donor in good health (CMV status not recorded). Some clones in this sample may be carry-over from other donors' samples. CDR3s include the opening cysteine and the closing phenylalanine or tryptophan. The D gene is left open where the match is weak. Expanded clones get a size class; other rows say once, few or many, or leave the size out.

clone_size j_call d_call v_call cdr3_nt cdr3_aa
many TRBJ2-3 NA TRBV7-8 TGTGCCAGCAGCTTGCCGCCCGCTAGGTCTAGCACAGATACGCAGTATTTT CASSLPPARSSTDTQYF
NA TRBJ2-2 NA TRBV5-4 TGTGCCAGCAGCCCCACTTTTGTCATCGGAACGAACACCGGGGAGCTGTTTTTT CASSPTFVIGTNTGELFF
many TRBJ1-1 NA TRBV7-9 TGTGCCAGCAGCTCCGTGACAGCTAACACTGAAGCTTTCTTT CASSSVTANTEAFF
NA TRBJ2-7 NA TRBV10-3 TGTGCCATCAGCGATCCAGACAGAAAAACCTACGAGCAGTACTTC CAISDPDRKTYEQYF
NA TRBJ2-7 NA TRBV7-2 TGTGCCAAGGGGGCCTACGAGCAGTACTTC CAKGAYEQYF
NA TRBJ2-7 TRBD1 TRBV6-6 TGTGCCAGCAGTTACTCTTACCCCGGCGGGACAGGAGGTATTCGGTCCTACGAGCAGTACTTC CASSYSYPGGTGGIRSYEQYF
NA TRBJ1-2 TRBD1 TRBV9 TGTGCCAGCGCCGCCGGGACAGCCTATGGCTACACCTTC CASAAGTAYGYTF
few TRBJ2-3 NA TRBV6-1 TGTGCCAGCAGTGAAACCCCGTGGGGAGCTACGCAGTATTTT CASSETPWGATQYF
NA TRBJ1-4 NA TRBV6-1 TGTGCCAGCACTCAACAGGACAAGAATGAAAAACTGTTTTTT CASTQQDKNEKLFF
few TRBJ2-5 TRBD2 TRBV29-1 TGCAGCGTCGAACCAAATAGCGGGAGGGGTGAGACCCAGTACTTC CSVEPNSGRGETQYF
NA TRBJ2-1 NA TRBV3-1 TGTGCCAGCAGCCCACTGGAAGTTGGCGAGCAGTTCTTC CASSPLEVGEQFF
NA TRBJ2-2 NA TRBV3-1 TGTGCCAGCAGCTTCGGGACGTACACCGGGGAGCTGTTTTTT CASSFGTYTGELFF
few TRBJ1-1 NA TRBV4-1 TGCGCCAGCAGCCAAGGAGGGGTTTATGCTTTCTTT CASSQGGVYAFF
many TRBJ2-3 NA TRBV7-2 TGTGCCAGCAGCAAAGACCACCCGGATACGCAGTATTTT CASSKDHPDTQYF
NA TRBJ1-5 NA TRBV28 TGTGCCAGCAGTTTTGTTGGAGGGTATCAGCCCCAGCATTTT CASSFVGGYQPQHF
many TRBJ1-1 NA TRBV12-3/TRBV12-4 TGTGCCAGCAGTTTTTCCGGGGGTGACACTGAAGCTTTCTTT CASSFSGGDTEAFF
few TRBJ2-3 NA TRBV4-1 TGCGCCAGCAGCCACTCGGAGGGCCGATCGGCAGATACGCAGTATTTT CASSHSEGRSADTQYF
few TRBJ2-3 NA TRBV7-8 TGTGCCAGCAGACAGCAGAGCACAGATACGCAGTATTTT CASRQQSTDTQYF
many TRBJ2-6 NA TRBV7-9 TGTGCCAGCACCCAAAAGGCAGGGCTTCACTCTGGGGCCAACGTCCTGACTTTC CASTQKAGLHSGANVLTF
many TRBJ2-2 NA TRBV12-3/TRBV12-4 TGTGCCAGCAGCAAAGGGGGTAGCGGATACACCGGGGAGCTGTTTTTT CASSKGGSGYTGELFF
many TRBJ2-6 TRBD2 TRBV19 TGTGCCAGTACTTCTAGCGGGAGAAAGGGTGGGGCCAACGTCCTGACTTTC CASTSSGRKGGANVLTF
NA TRBJ1-2 TRBD1 TRBV12-3/TRBV12-4 TGTGCCAGCACCGAAATGTCAGGGGGCCACTATGGCTACACCTTC CASTEMSGGHYGYTF
many TRBJ2-4 TRBD2 TRBV6-6 TGTGCCAGCAGCCTGGGAAGGGGTAGCGGGAGTGTAGGCAAAAACATTCAGTACTTC CASSLGRGSGSVGKNIQYF
NA TRBJ1-1 NA TRBV11-3 TGTGCCAGCAGCTTAGAGAATCGTATCGGGGGGCCTCTCCTGCAGAACACTGAAGCTTTCTTT CASSLENRIGGPLLQNTEAFF
few TRBJ2-5 NA TRBV12-3/TRBV12-4 TGTGCCAGCTCTGTCGGGGGAAGCAGGGCCCAGTACTTC CASSVGGSRAQYF